The 15 T cell receptor beta chains below were found in one sample sequenced in a study of cytotoxic CD8 clonotypes in ibrutinib-treated CLL. Only in-frame clones appear in the TCRdb table, and some are missing; sequencing was by immunoSEQ multiplex PCR. The table records approximately 70,000 clones, approximately 80% of them present only once. Sample: PBMCs, taken at disease progression, from a patient treated with ibrutinib. These receptors were taken from a human donor with chronic lymphocytic leukemia.

This rearrangement joins TRBV6-5 to TRBJ2-1, with TRBD2 matching over 13 bases. V lost 5 bases to trimming and J lost 7 bases; unmatched junction nucleotides: 5. The CDR3 sequence is 15 residues long. The germline V gene has CDR1 MNHEY and CDR2 SVGAGI. The CDR3 nucleotides read TGTGCCAGCAGTGCCGGGACTAGCGGGAAGAATGAGCAGTTCTTC. Its translation: CASSAGTSGKNEQFF.

The V and J genes are TRBV6-4 and TRBJ1-1, with D hard to call. The CDR3 contains 14 residues. From germline, CDR1 is MRHNA and CDR2 SNTAGT. Trimming cost V 7 bases and J 1 base, with 13 bases left between them. The CDR3 spells CASTQTWGNTEAFF. The CDR3 bases are TGTGCCAGCACCCAAACCTGGGGGAACACTGAAGCTTTCTTT.

This rearrangement joins TRBV11-2 to TRBJ2-7, with 7 nucleotides matching TRBD2. There are 15 residues in the CDR3. Germline lookup yields CDR1 SGHAT and CDR2 FQNNGV. V shed 1 base and J 2 bases; nucleotides not matched to a gene: 5. In DNA, the CDR3 is TGTGCCAGCAGCTTAGGGGCTAGCGGTACCTACGAGCAGTACTTC. It specifies CASSLGASGTYEQYF.

The CDR3 bases are TGTGCCAGCAGCTTAGCGCGGGCTAGCGGGGTCTACAATGAGCAGTTCTTC. Its protein is CASSLARASGVYNEQFF. The rearrangement uses TRBV7-2 and TRBJ2-1, with 9 nucleotides matching TRBD2. The length of the CDR3 is 17 residues. Germline CDR1 SGHTA, CDR2 FQGNSA. The V gene end was trimmed by 0 bases and the J gene end by 3 bases; junction bases not matched to a gene: 6.

Regarding this clone: The junction does not match germline at one end; this may be a read error. DNA for the CDR3: TGTGCCAGCAGCTCTGTGCCTCAGGCCCAGCATTTT. Translation: CASSSVPQAQHF. The chain recombines TRBV7-2 with TRBJ1-5; D unresolved. This CDR3 has 12 residues. The germline V gene has CDR1 SGHTA and CDR2 FQGNSA.

This chain links TRBV10-3 with TRBJ2-5, with D tentatively TRBD1 or TRBD2 (5 bases each). This CDR3 has 14 amino acids. V was shortened by 3 bases and J by 1 base, with 9 bases between the two germline ends. Germline V gene data show CDR1 as ENHRY and CDR2 as SYGVKD. CDR3 protein: CAISDPGTQETQYF. For the CDR3, the DNA is TGTGCCATCAGTGACCCCGGGACCCAAGAGACCCAGTACTTC.

This clone has more than one count but fewer than ten. The V gene is TRBV10-3, the J gene TRBJ2-7; D not resolved. V was trimmed by 7 bases and J by 3 bases, leaving 16 bases between them. From germline, CDR1 is ENHRY and CDR2 SYGVKD. This CDR3 region has 14 residues. This CDR3 is CAIKSLLDDYEQYF. The CDR3 coding sequence is TGTGCCATCAAGTCTTTACTTGATGACTACGAGCAGTACTTC.

The chain combines TRBV5-1 with TRBJ2-2, with TRBD1 as a possible D gene (5 bases). V lost 2 bases and J 2 bases, leaving 10 bases between the germline ends. The CDR3 spans 15 residues. The germline V gene encodes CDR1 SGHRS and CDR2 YFSETQ. The CDR3 region is CASSFWGDNTGELFF. In nucleotides, the CDR3 is TGCGCCAGCAGCTTCTGGGGCGACAACACCGGGGAGCTGTTTTTT. The full variable domain, its missing parts supplied by reference TRBV5-1 and TRBJ2-2, is KAGVTQTPRYLIKTRGQQVTLSCSPISGHRSVSWYQQTPGQGLQFLFEYFSETQRNKGNFPGRFSGRQFSNSRSEMNVSTLELGDSALYLCASSFWGDNTGELFFGEGSRLTVL.

CDR3 sequence: CASSTTGGKGEQYF. CDR3 coding DNA: TGTGCCAGCAGCACGACAGGGGGGAAGGGCGAGCAGTACTTC. The rearrangement joins TRBV21-1 to TRBJ2-7; TRBD1, the table's D call, was not compared with the DNA. TRBV21-1 constitutes a pseudogene. The CDR3 has 14 amino acids.

The chain employs TRBV30 and TRBJ1-6; 7 bases line up with TRBD1. With 2 bases clipped from V and 3 bases from J, the junction kept 7 bases outside the gene matches. The CDR3 is 16 residues long. The germline CDR1 and CDR2 sequences are GTSNPN and SVGIG (reference sequence). The CDR3 DNA reads TGTGCCTGGAGTCGTACCGGGACAGTCTATAATTCACCCCTCCACTTT. Translating it yields CAWSRTGTVYNSPLHF.

The chain couples TRBV6-1 to TRBJ2-7; D gene uncertain. With 2 bases removed from V and 7 bases from J, the gap between germline ends came to 18 bases. The CDR3 has 15 residues. Germline CDR1 and CDR2: MNHNS and SASEGT. The CDR3 region has the DNA TGTGCCAGCAGTGAATCTTTAGGCTGGTTGGGAGAGCAGTACTTC. Translation: CASSESLGWLGEQYF.

The V and J genes are TRBV28 and TRBJ1-3; 8 nucleotides line up with TRBD1. CDR1 MDHEN and CDR2 SYDVKM come from the germline V gene. Trimming cost V 6 bases and J 0 bases; bases outside gene matches: 10. CDR3 size: 17 residues. The CDR3 DNA follows: TGTGCCAGCAGCGGGGAAGGACAGGGACCCTCTGGAAACACCATATATTTT. This translates into CASSGEGQGPSGNTIYF.

The V call is TRBV21-1, the J call TRBJ1-1; the D call TRBD1 from the table was never checked on the DNA. TRBV21-1 has pseudogene status. This CDR3 contains 19 residues. The CDR3 here is CASSKAHRGVKRWNTEAFF. The CDR3 DNA reads as TGTGCCAGCAGCAAAGCCCACAGGGGGGTAAAGAGGTGGAACACTGAAGCTTTCTTT.

The chain is built from TRBV18 and TRBJ2-1, with TRBD2 matching over 10 bases. CDR1 and CDR2 (germline): KGHSH, LQKENI. J gave up 7 bases and V 4 bases, and 10 bases lay outside the gene matches. CDR3 length: 16 amino acids. CDR3 sequence reads: CASSRDLAGAANEQFF. In DNA form, the CDR3 reads TGTGCCAGCTCACGGGACCTAGCGGGGGCGGCTAATGAGCAGTTCTTC.

The genes are TRBV18 and TRBJ2-2; no firm D call. This CDR3 region has 13 residues. The V and J ends lost 4 bases and 5 bases respectively, with 8 bases between them. Looked up from germline, CDR1 is KGHSH and CDR2 is LQKENI. Here the CDR3 DNA reads TGTGCCAGCTCACTCCACGAGACCGGGGAGCTGTTTTTT. It encodes CASSLHETGELFF.